One TCR beta chain is described in this entry. What it recognizes is unknown. Deep-level running was used for the assay. Measured with immunoSEQ multiplex PCR; TCRdb has only the in-frame clones, and not every one. The top ten clones hold around 1.5% of a sample with nearly 1,000,000 clones, 76% of them seen once. The CDR3 has 16 residues. Looked up from germline, CDR1 is MNHEY and CDR2 is SVGAGI. V gave up 4 bases and J gave up 4 bases; unmatched junction bases: 7. This sample stems from a study of shared clonotypes between healthy human individuals. General study findings and limits: It was observed that roughly 5.5% of naive CD4 clonotypes were shared across several donors.

Material for sequencing was memory CD4+ T cells sorted from blood. Subset given: CD45RA-negative fraction. The rearrangement links TRBV6-5 to TRBJ2-6; 7 nucleotides align to TRBD1. This clonotype was obtained from a man between 18 and 29 years old in good health. DNA for the CDR3: TGTGCCAGCAGTTTTGGACAGGTACCCGGGGCCAACGTCCTGACTTTC. Translating gives CASSFGQVPGANVLTF.